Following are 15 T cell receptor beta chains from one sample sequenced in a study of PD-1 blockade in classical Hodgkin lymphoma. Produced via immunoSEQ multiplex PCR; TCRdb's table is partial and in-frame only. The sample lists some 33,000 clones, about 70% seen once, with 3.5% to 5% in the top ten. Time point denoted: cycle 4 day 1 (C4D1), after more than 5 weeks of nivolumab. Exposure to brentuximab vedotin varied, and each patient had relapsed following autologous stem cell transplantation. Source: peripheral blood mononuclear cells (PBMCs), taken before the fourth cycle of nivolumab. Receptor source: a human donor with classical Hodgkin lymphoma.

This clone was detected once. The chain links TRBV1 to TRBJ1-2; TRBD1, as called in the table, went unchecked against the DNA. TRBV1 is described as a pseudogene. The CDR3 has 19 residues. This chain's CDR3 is CTSSQARRDRGRKGYGYTF. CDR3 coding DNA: TGCACCAGCAGCCAGGCGCGCCGGGACAGGGGGCGAAAGGGCTATGGCTACACCTTC.

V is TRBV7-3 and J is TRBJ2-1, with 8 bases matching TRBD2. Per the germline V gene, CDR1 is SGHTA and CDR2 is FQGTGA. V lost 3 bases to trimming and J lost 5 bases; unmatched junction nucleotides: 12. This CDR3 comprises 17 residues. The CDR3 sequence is CASSLNSGDLFDNEQFF. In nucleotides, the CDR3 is TGTGCCAGCAGCTTGAATAGCGGGGACCTCTTCGACAATGAGCAGTTCTTC.

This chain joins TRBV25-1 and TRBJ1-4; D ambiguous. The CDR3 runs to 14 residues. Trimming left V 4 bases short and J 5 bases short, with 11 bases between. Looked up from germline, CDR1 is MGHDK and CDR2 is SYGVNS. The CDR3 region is CASSGAVPNEKLFF. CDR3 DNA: TGTGCCAGCAGTGGGGCAGTTCCCAATGAAAAACTGTTTTTT.

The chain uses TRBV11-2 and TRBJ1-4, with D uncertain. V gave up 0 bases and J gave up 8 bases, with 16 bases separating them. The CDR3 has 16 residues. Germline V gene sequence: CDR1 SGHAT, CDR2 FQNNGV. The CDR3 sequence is CASSLDISRLGEKLFF. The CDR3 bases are TGTGCCAGCAGCTTAGATATTTCACGGTTGGGGGAAAAACTGTTTTTT.

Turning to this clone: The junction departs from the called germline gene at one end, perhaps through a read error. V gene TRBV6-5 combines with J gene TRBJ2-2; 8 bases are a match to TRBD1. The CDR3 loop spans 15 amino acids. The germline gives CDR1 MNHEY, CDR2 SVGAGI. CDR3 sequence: CASGYGQGNTGELFF. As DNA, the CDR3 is TGTGCCAGCGGTTACGGACAGGGTAACACCGGGGAGCTGTTTTTT.

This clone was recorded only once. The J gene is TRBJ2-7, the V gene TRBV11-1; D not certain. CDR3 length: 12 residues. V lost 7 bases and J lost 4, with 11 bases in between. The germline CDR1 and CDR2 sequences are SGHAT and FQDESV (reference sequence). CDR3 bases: TGTGCCAGCACCCTGACTGGGTACGAGCAGTACTTC. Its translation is CASTLTGYEQYF. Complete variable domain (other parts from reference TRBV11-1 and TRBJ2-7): EAEVAQSPRYKITEKSQAVAFWCDPISGHATLYWYRQILGQGPELLVQFQDESVVDDSQLPKDRFSAERLKGVDSTLKIQPAELGDSAMYLCASTLTGYEQYFGPGTRLTVT.

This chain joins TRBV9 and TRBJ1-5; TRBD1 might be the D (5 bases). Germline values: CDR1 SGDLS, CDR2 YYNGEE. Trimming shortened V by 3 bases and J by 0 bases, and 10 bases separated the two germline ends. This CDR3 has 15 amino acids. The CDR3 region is CASSAGTLSNQPQHF. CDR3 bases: TGTGCCAGCAGCGCGGGGACCCTTAGCAATCAGCCCCAGCATTTT.

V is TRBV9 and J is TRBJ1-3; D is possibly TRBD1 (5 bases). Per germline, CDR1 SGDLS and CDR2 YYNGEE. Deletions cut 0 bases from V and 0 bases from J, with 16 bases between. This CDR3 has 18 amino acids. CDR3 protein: CASSVASGVLPSGNTIYF. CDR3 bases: TGTGCCAGCAGCGTAGCGTCGGGGGTCCTTCCCTCTGGAAACACCATATATTTT.

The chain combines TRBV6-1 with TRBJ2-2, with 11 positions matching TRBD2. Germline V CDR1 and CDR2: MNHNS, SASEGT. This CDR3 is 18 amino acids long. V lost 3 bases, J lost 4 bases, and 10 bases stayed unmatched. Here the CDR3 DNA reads TGTGCCAGCAGTGATGGGCTGTGGCTAGCGGGGGGCACCGGGGAGCTGTTTTTT. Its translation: CASSDGLWLAGGTGELFF.

The CDR3 DNA follows: TGTGCCAGCAGCTTTACCTCAGGGGGCCTCTACGAGCAGTACTTC. Its translation: CASSFTSGGLYEQYF. This sequence joins TRBV7-9 and TRBJ2-7, with 8 bases lining up with TRBD1. This CDR3 has 15 residues. J was trimmed by 3 bases and V by 3 bases; bases with no gene match: 7. Germline CDR1 reads SEHNR; CDR2 reads FQNEAQ (reference sequence).

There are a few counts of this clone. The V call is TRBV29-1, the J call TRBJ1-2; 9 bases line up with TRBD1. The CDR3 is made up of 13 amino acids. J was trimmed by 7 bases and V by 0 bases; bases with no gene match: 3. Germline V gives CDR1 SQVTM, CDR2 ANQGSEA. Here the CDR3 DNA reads TGCAGCGTTGAAGACGGGACAGGGAGTGGCTACACCTTC. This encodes CSVEDGTGSGYTF.

CDR3 loop: CASSPGQYDYNEQFF. The CDR3, as DNA: TGTGCCAGCAGCCCAGGACAGTACGACTACAATGAGCAGTTCTTC. This chain joins TRBV9 and TRBJ2-1; perhaps TRBD1 as D (6 bases). Trimming cost V 4 bases and J 3 bases, with 14 bases left between them. Germline CDR1 is SGDLS and CDR2 is YYNGEE. CDR3 length equals 15 residues.

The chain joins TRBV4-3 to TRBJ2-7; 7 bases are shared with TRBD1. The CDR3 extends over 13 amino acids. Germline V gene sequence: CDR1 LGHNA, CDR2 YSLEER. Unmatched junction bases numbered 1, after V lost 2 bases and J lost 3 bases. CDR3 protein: CASSQYRGYEQYF. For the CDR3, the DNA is TGCGCCAGCAGCCAATACAGGGGCTACGAGCAGTACTTC.

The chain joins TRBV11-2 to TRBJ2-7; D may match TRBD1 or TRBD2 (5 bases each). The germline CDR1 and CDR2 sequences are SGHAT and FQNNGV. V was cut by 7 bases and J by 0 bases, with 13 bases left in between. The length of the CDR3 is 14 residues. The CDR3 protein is CASTRLRGSYEQYF. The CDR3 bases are TGTGCCAGCACCCGACTAAGGGGCTCCTACGAGCAGTACTTC.

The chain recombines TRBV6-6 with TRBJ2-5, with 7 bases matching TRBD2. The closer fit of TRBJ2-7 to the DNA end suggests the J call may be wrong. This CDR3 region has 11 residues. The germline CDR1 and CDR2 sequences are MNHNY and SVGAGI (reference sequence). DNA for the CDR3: TGTGCCGGGGGAGGGAAGCACGAGCAGTACTTC. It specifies CAGGGKHEQYF.